Shown below are 18 T cell receptor beta chains from a single sample sequenced in a study of shared clonotypes between healthy human individuals. Sequenced by immunoSEQ multiplex PCR; TCRdb stores in-frame clones only, minus some. The table shows around 510,000 clones, with approximately 94% occurring only once. Sequenced: naive CD4+ T cells sorted from blood. Subset defined: CD45RA+ positively selected. These receptors were collected from a woman between 25 and 40 years old in good health.

The rearrangement uses TRBV28 and TRBJ2-1, with a possible D match to TRBD2 (6 bases). V was cut by 8 bases and J by 5 bases, with 16 bases left in between. The CDR3 has 14 residues. Germline V gives CDR1 MDHEN, CDR2 SYDVKM. DNA of the CDR3: TGTGCCAGCGGGGGGTGGGGCAGCAACAATGAGCAGTTCTTC. This gives the protein CASGGWGSNNEQFF.

The CDR3 region has the DNA TGTGCCAGTACCACATTACAGGGGGATCAGCCCCAGCATTTT. Amino acid sequence: CASTTLQGDQPQHF. The chain has TRBV19 and TRBJ1-5, with TRBD1 identical over 8 bases. From germline, CDR1 is LNHDA and CDR2 SQIVND (reference sequence). The CDR3 totals 14 residues. J was trimmed by 5 bases and V by 7 bases; bases with no gene match: 7.

The chain couples TRBV28 to TRBJ1-1, with a tentative D call TRBD1 (5 bases). There are 15 residues in the CDR3. Per the germline V gene, CDR1 is MDHEN and CDR2 is SYDVKM. Trimming stripped 4 bases from V and 1 base from J, with 13 bases between. CDR3 protein: CASSSRGVANTEAFF. CDR3 coding DNA: TGTGCCAGCAGTTCCCGGGGGGTAGCGAACACTGAAGCTTTCTTT.

This chain connects TRBV5-6 to TRBJ1-1; 7 nucleotides agree with TRBD1. Germline V gives CDR1 SGHDT, CDR2 YYEEEE. Trimming at V came to 4 bases and at J to 0 bases, leaving 12 bases not matched to a gene. The CDR3 covers 17 residues. The CDR3 sequence: CASSLRQGAAMNTEAFF. The CDR3 DNA reads TGTGCCAGCAGCCTGAGACAGGGAGCGGCCATGAACACTGAAGCTTTCTTT. The whole variable domain, filled in from reference TRBV5-6 and TRBJ1-1, reads DAGVTQSPTHLIKTRGQQVTLRCSPKSGHDTVSWYQQALGQGPQFIFQYYEEEERQRGNFPDRFSGHQFPNYSSELNVNALLLGDSALYLCASSLRQGAAMNTEAFFGQGTRLTVV.

This rearrangement joins TRBV6-6 to TRBJ2-7; 11 nucleotides align to TRBD1. CDR3 length: 15 amino acids. Germline CDR1 MNHNY, CDR2 SVGAGI (reference sequence). J was trimmed by 3 bases and V by 5 bases; bases with no gene match: 6. This CDR3 is CASSHPGQGVYEQYF. The CDR3 DNA reads as TGTGCCAGCAGTCACCCGGGACAGGGGGTCTACGAGCAGTACTTC.

The genes are TRBV28 and TRBJ2-2, with 10 bases that match TRBD2. Germline-derived CDR1 and CDR2 are MDHEN and SYDVKM. The CDR3 extends over 16 amino acids. Trimming removed 7 bases from V and 3 bases from J; junction bases left unmatched: 8. In nucleotides, the CDR3 is TGTGCCAGCAAATTTATAGCGGGAGGTGACACCGGGGAGCTGTTTTTT. It codes for CASKFIAGGDTGELFF.

V usage is TRBV10-3 and J usage is TRBJ1-1; TRBD1 agrees at 8 bases. CDR3 length equals 12 residues. V lost 11 bases to trimming and J lost 5 bases; unmatched junction nucleotides: 7. From germline, CDR1 is ENHRY and CDR2 SYGVKD. In DNA form, the CDR3 reads TGTGCCTCCCGGACAGGGATTACTGAAGCTTTCTTT. Its translation: CASRTGITEAFF.

The rearrangement uses TRBV7-8 and TRBJ1-3; possible D gene TRBD1, 6 bases. Trimming cost V 5 bases and J 1 base, with 9 bases left between them. Germline CDR1 is SGHVS and CDR2 is FQNEAQ. CDR3 length: 14 residues. CDR3 sequence: CASSNRVSGNTIYF. The DNA of the CDR3 is TGTGCCAGCAGCAACAGGGTTTCTGGAAACACCATATATTTT. The variable domain in full, completed from reference TRBV7-8 and TRBJ1-3, reads GAGVSQSPRYKVAKRGQDVALRCDPISGHVSLFWYQQALGQGPEFLTYFQNEAQLDKSGLPSDRFFAERPEGSVSTLKIQRTQQEDSAVYLCASSNRVSGNTIYFGEGSWLTVV.

The chain carries TRBV9 and TRBJ2-3; 9 bases align to TRBD2. Germline V gene data show CDR1 as SGDLS and CDR2 as YYNGEE. The CDR3 spans 16 residues. The V gene end was trimmed by 5 bases and the J gene end by 3 bases; junction bases not matched to a gene: 10. The CDR3 is CASSPLSSGSTDTQYF. CDR3 nucleotides: TGTGCCAGCAGTCCGTTAAGTAGCGGGAGTACAGATACGCAGTATTTT.

The genes are TRBV4-1 and TRBJ2-5; D call uncertain. CDR3 length: 14 amino acids. V was cut by 4 bases and J by 5 bases, with 14 bases left in between. The germline gives CDR1 MGHRA, CDR2 YSYEKL. The CDR3 DNA follows: TGCGCCAGCAGCCCCCCGGACGGGCGGGAGACCCAGTACTTC. The encoded protein is CASSPPDGRETQYF.

The chain has TRBV28 and TRBJ2-7, with 9 bases lining up with TRBD2. The CDR3 runs to 15 residues. CDR1 MDHEN and CDR2 SYDVKM come from the germline V gene. Germline trimming cut 4 bases from V and 3 bases from J; bases unmatched to any gene: 7. The CDR3 DNA reads as TGTGCCAGCAGTTCTGCGGGACTAGCCAACTACGAGCAGTACTTC. Translated, it gives CASSSAGLANYEQYF.

CDR3 sequence reads: CASSEYGGGNEQFF. Written as DNA, the CDR3 is TGTGCCAGCAGTGAATATGGCGGCGGCAATGAGCAGTTCTTC. The chain employs TRBV2 and TRBJ2-1; no definite D call. V gave up 2 bases and J gave up 6 bases, with 11 bases separating them. This CDR3 is built from 14 residues. Looked up from germline, CDR1 is SNHLY and CDR2 is FYNNEI.

This rearrangement joins TRBV18 to TRBJ1-1; the D is unclear. V was shortened by 3 bases and J by 4 bases, with 12 bases between the two germline ends. The CDR3 loop spans 14 amino acids. CDR1 is KGHSH and CDR2 is LQKENI in the germline V gene. CDR3 sequence: CASSPGTAPTEAFF. The CDR3 DNA sequence: TGTGCCAGCTCACCCGGAACAGCCCCCACTGAAGCTTTCTTT.

The CDR3 sequence is CARLPGGDTGELFF. DNA for the CDR3: TGTGCCAGACTTCCTGGGGGTGACACCGGGGAGCTGTTTTTT. The chain has TRBV19 and TRBJ2-2, with D tentatively TRBD1 or TRBD2 (5 bases each). The CDR3 loop spans 14 amino acids. CDR1 LNHDA and CDR2 SQIVND come from the germline V gene (reference sequence). V lost 9 bases, J lost 3 bases, and 14 bases lay in between.

The chain combines TRBV7-6 with TRBJ2-5, with TRBD1 matching 7 bases. The last part of the DNA fits TRBJ2-7 better; the J call may be wrong. Germline-derived CDR1 and CDR2 are SGHVS and FNYEAQ. The CDR3 spans 16 residues. This CDR3 reads CASSLADRKGTYEQYF. CDR3 bases: TGTGCCAGCAGCTTAGCGGACAGGAAGGGTACCTACGAGCAGTACTTC.

The chain employs TRBV19 and TRBJ2-2; the D gene is possibly TRBD2 (6 bases). The V gene lost 1 base and the J gene lost 0 bases, with 9 bases spanning the gap. This CDR3 contains 16 residues. Germline lookup yields CDR1 LNHDA and CDR2 SQIVND (reference sequence). CDR3 nucleotides: TGTGCCAGTAGTATAGTGGGCGGGGCGAACACCGGGGAGCTGTTTTTT. Its protein product is CASSIVGGANTGELFF.

This clone has a single count. The gene calls are TRBV27 and TRBJ2-4, with 11 bases fitting TRBD1. Germline CDR1 reads MNHEY; CDR2 reads SMNVEV (reference sequence). The CDR3 has 18 amino acids. Trimming at V came to 6 bases and at J to 7 bases, leaving 17 bases not matched to a gene. The CDR3 region is CASSKLGQGASSRNIQYF. The CDR3 DNA sequence: TGTGCCAGCAGCAAACTCGGACAGGGGGCTTCGTCCCGGAACATTCAGTACTTC.

The chain has TRBV6-1 and TRBJ2-5; possible D gene TRBD2, 6 bases. The CDR3 sequence is 14 residues long. The V end lost 6 bases, the J end lost 12 bases, and 23 bases lay between the germline ends. CDR1 and CDR2 (germline): MNHNS, SASEGT. In nucleotides, the CDR3 is TGTGCCAGCAGCCGGGACTCGTATCCAACACGAAAGTACTTC. Its protein is CASSRDSYPTRKYF.